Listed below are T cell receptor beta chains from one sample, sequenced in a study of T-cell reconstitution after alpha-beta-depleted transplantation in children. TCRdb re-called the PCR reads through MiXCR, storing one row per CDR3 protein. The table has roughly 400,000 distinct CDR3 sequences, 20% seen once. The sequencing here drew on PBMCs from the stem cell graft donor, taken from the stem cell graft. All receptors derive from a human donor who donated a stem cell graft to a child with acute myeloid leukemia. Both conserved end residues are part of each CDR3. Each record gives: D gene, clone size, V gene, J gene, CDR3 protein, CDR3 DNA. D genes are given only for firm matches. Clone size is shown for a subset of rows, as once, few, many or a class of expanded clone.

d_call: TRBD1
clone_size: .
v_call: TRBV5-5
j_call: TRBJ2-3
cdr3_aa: CASSLGTGVRDTQYF
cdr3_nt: TGTGCCAGCAGCTTGGGGACAGGGGTGAGAGATACGCAGTATTTT

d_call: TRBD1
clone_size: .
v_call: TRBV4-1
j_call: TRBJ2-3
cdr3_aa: CASSQAPGQGAADTQYF
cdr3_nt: TGCGCCAGCAGCCAAGCTCCCGGACAGGGGGCCGCAGATACGCAGTATTTT

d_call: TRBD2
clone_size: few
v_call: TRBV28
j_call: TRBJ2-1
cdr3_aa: CASFLTRGAGGDEQFF
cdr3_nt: TGTGCCAGCTTTCTCACACGGGGCGCGGGAGGTGATGAGCAGTTCTTC

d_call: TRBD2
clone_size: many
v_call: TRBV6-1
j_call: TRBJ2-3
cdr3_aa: CASSTRTSGPTQYF
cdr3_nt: TGTGCCAGCAGTACCCGGACTAGCGGCCCCACGCAGTATTTT

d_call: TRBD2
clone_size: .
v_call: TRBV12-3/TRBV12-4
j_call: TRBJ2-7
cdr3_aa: CASTPGEFGGLAGGYEQYF
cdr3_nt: TGTGCCAGCACCCCGGGGGAATTTGGGGGACTAGCGGGAGGATACGAGCAGTACTTC

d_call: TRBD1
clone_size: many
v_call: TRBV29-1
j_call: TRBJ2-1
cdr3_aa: CSVADRGRRFF
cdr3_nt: TGCAGCGTAGCGGACAGGGGGCGCCGGTTCTTC

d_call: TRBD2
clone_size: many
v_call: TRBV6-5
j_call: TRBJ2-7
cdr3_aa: CASTRGGSGIQQYF
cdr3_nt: TGTGCCAGCACACGGGGGGGAAGCGGGATCCAGCAGTACTTC

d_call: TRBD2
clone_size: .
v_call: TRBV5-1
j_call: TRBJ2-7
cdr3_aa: CASSSQRDSYEQYF
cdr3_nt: TGCGCCAGCAGCAGCCAGCGGGACTCCTACGAGCAGTACTTC

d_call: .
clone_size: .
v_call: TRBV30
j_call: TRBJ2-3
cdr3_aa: CAWSFRDTQYF
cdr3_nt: TGTGCCTGGAGCTTTCGGGATACGCAGTATTTT

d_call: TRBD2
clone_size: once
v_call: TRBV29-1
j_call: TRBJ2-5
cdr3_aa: CSVVRTSGRETQYF
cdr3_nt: TGCAGCGTTGTCCGGACTAGCGGGAGAGAGACCCAGTACTTC

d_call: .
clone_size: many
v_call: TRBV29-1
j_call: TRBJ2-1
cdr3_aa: CSVDVDLNEQFF
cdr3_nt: TGCAGCGTTGACGTCGATCTCAATGAGCAGTTCTTC

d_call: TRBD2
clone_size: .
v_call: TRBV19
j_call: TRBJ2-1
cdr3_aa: CASMKREGANEQFF
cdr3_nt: TGTGCCAGTATGAAGAGGGAGGGAGCCAATGAGCAGTTCTTC

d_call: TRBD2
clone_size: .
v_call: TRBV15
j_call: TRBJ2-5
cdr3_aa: CATSRDLVLGTSGQETQYF
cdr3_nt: TGTGCCACCAGCAGAGATTTGGTTTTGGGGACTAGCGGCCAAGAGACCCAGTACTTC

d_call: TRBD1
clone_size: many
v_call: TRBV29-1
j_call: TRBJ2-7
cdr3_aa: CSVRTDRDYEQYF
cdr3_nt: TGCAGCGTCCGCACGGACAGGGATTACGAGCAGTACTTC

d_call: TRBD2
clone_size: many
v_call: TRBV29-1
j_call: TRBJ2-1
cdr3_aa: CSVEGGTSGRVRYNEQFF
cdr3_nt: TGCAGCGTTGAAGGCGGGACTAGCGGGAGGGTCCGCTACAATGAGCAGTTCTTC

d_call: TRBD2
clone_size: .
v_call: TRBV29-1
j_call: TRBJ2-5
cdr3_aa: CSVEVPSGRDWETQYF
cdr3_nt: TGCAGCGTTGAAGTCCCTAGCGGGAGGGATTGGGAGACCCAGTACTTC

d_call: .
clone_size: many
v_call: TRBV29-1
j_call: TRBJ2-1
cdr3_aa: CSVEKDSESTSYNEQFF
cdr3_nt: TGCAGCGTTGAAAAGGACTCCGAATCCACCTCCTACAATGAGCAGTTCTTC